Listed here are 15 T cell receptor beta chains from one sample, sequenced in a study of cytomegalovirus exposure and HLA in healthy donors. Both 60 Vbeta primers and 13 Jbeta primers went into the PCR. TCRdb's copy holds only in-frame clones and misses some; the assay was immunoSEQ multiplex PCR. The sample shows 210,000 or so clones, over 80% of them seen only once. The specimen was PBMCs. These receptors were obtained from a man younger than 40 in good health and CMV-seronegative.

This chain connects TRBV19 to TRBJ1-6; possible D gene TRBD1, 6 bases. The germline V gene has CDR1 LNHDA and CDR2 SQIVND (reference sequence). V was shortened by 6 bases and J by 0 bases, with 15 bases between the two germline ends. The CDR3 extends over 17 amino acids. In DNA, the CDR3 is TGTGCCAGTAGACAGGGACACCAGAGCTCCTATAATTCACCCCTCCACTTT. It translates to CASRQGHQSSYNSPLHF.

This rearrangement joins TRBV4-3 to TRBJ2-1; 11 nucleotides agree with TRBD2. The germline gives CDR1 LGHNA, CDR2 YSLEER. This CDR3 region has 18 residues. Trimming took 2 bases from V and 3 from J; bases not matched to a gene: 9. CDR3 bases: TGCGCCAGCAGCCAATGGCGTAGCGGGGGGGCGGACTACAATGAGCAGTTCTTC. This translates into CASSQWRSGGADYNEQFF.

The rearrangement uses TRBV18 and TRBJ1-1; TRBD1 might be the D (6 bases). CDR3 length: 14 amino acids. V lost 3 bases and J lost 5, with 13 bases in between. The germline V gene encodes CDR1 KGHSH and CDR2 LQKENI. The CDR3: CASSPNRAGTEAFF. The CDR3 region has the DNA TGTGCCAGCTCACCCAACAGGGCTGGTACTGAAGCTTTCTTT.

The chain joins TRBV10-1 to TRBJ1-1, with 7 positions matching TRBD1. The CDR3 totals 13 residues. The germline V gene has CDR1 WNHNN and CDR2 SYGVQD (reference sequence). V lost 6 bases, J lost 0 bases, and 1 base stayed unmatched. CDR3: CASRGQLNTEAFF. The CDR3 DNA sequence: TGCGCCAGCAGGGGACAGTTGAACACTGAAGCTTTCTTT.

The CDR3 DNA follows: TGTGCCAGCAGCCGACGAAATAGCGGGAGGGCGTCTAATGAGCAGTTCTTC. Protein sequence: CASSRRNSGRASNEQFF. The chain combines TRBV7-9 with TRBJ2-1, with TRBD2 identical over 11 bases. Germline V gene sequence: CDR1 SEHNR, CDR2 FQNEAQ (reference sequence). Unmatched junction bases numbered 13, after V lost 5 bases and J lost 7 bases. The CDR3 runs to 17 residues.

The rearrangement links TRBV5-4 to TRBJ2-7; 7 positions match TRBD1. Germline V CDR1 and CDR2: SGHNT, YYREEE (reference sequence). Unmatched junction bases numbered 4, after V lost 0 bases and J lost 4 bases. This CDR3 is 14 amino acids long. The CDR3: CASSLDRGLYEQYF. The CDR3 DNA sequence: TGTGCCAGCAGCTTGGATAGGGGGCTTTACGAGCAGTACTTC.

This sequence joins TRBV11-2 and TRBJ1-4; weak D call: TRBD1 (5 bases). CDR3 length: 15 amino acids. The V gene lost 5 bases and the J gene lost 3 bases, with 13 bases spanning the gap. Per germline, CDR1 SGHAT and CDR2 FQNNGV. The CDR3 is CASSEQQGANEKLFF. In DNA form, the CDR3 reads TGTGCCAGCAGCGAACAGCAAGGGGCTAATGAAAAACTGTTTTTT.

CDR3 region: CASAEGRRNTF. The CDR3 coding sequence is TGTGCCAGCGCCGAGGGTAGGAGGAACACCTTC. V gene TRBV28 combines with J gene TRBJ1-2; D gene unclear. The CDR3 totals 11 residues. V was trimmed by 8 bases and J by 12 bases, leaving 16 bases between them. Looked up from germline, CDR1 is MDHEN and CDR2 is SYDVKM.

The chain has TRBV28 and TRBJ1-2, with D uncertain. Germline loops: CDR1 MDHEN, CDR2 SYDVKM. The V gene lost 2 bases and the J gene lost 2 bases, with 12 bases spanning the gap. The CDR3 runs to 15 residues. The CDR3 DNA follows: TGTGCCAGCAGTTTACGGGCGGGTTCAAACTATGGCTACACCTTC. The encoded protein is CASSLRAGSNYGYTF.

The chain is built from TRBV28 and TRBJ2-7; 8 bases are shared with TRBD1. CDR3 length equals 13 residues. The J segment lost 3 bases and the V segment lost 9 bases, leaving 7 bases of the junction unmatched. Germline values: CDR1 MDHEN, CDR2 SYDVKM. The CDR3 protein is CASSDRVFYEQYF. The CDR3 region has the DNA TGTGCCAGTTCGGACAGGGTATTCTACGAGCAGTACTTC.

This chain connects TRBV2 to TRBJ2-2; D might be TRBD2 (6 bases). This CDR3 comprises 14 residues. Germline values: CDR1 SNHLY, CDR2 FYNNEI. With 4 bases removed from V and 3 bases from J, the gap between germline ends came to 9 bases. The CDR3 nucleotides read TGTGCCAGCAGTGTATGGGGGGACACCGGGGAGCTGTTTTTT. It codes for CASSVWGDTGELFF.

CDR3 nucleotides: TGTGCCAGCAGCACCCGACTAGCGGGGGGAGCTGGAGAGACCCAGTACTTC. Translating it yields CASSTRLAGGAGETQYF. The J gene is TRBJ2-5, the V gene TRBV9; 13 bases match TRBD2. Germline V gives CDR1 SGDLS, CDR2 YYNGEE. The junction had 10 bases not matched to a gene; V was cut back by 4 bases and J by 4 bases. This CDR3 contains 17 residues.

The chain is built from TRBV10-3 and TRBJ2-1; TRBD1 matches at 7 bases. CDR1 ENHRY and CDR2 SYGVKD come from the germline V gene. V shed 1 base, J shed 5 bases, and the junction held 2 bases outside the gene matches. The CDR3 consists of 14 residues. CDR3 coding DNA: TGTGCCATCAGTGAGTGGGGGACAGACAATGAGCAGTTCTTC. It specifies CAISEWGTDNEQFF.

The V gene is TRBV6-1, the J gene TRBJ2-7; 12 bases are a match to TRBD2. The junction had 6 bases not matched to a gene; V was cut back by 7 bases and J by 2 bases. The V gene's germline CDR1 is MNHNS and CDR2 SASEGT. The CDR3 is made up of 15 amino acids. CDR3 coding DNA: TGTGCCAGCACCCCCCCTAGCGGGAGGGCCTACGAGCAGTACTTC. It codes for CASTPPSGRAYEQYF.

A word on this clone: The germline gene is not matched at one end of the junction; a read error may be the cause. The J gene is TRBJ2-7, the V gene TRBV7-9, with TRBD1 as a possible D gene (6 bases). Germline values: CDR1 SEHNR, CDR2 FQNEAQ (reference sequence). This CDR3 spans 13 amino acids. The CDR3 sequence is CSSRPGQSYEQYF. The CDR3 nucleotides are TGTTCCAGCAGACCCGGACAGTCCTACGAGCAGTACTTC.